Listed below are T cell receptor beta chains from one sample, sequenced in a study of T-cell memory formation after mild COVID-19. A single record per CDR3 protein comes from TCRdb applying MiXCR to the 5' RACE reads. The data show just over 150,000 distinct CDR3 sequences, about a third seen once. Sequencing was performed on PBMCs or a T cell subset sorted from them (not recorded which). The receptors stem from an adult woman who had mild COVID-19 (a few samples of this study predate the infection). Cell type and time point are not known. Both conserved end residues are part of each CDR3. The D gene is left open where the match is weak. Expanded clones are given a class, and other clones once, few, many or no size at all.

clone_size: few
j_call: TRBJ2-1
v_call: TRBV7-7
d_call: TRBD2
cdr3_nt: TGTGCTAGCAGCTTAGCGGGCCGGACCAATGAGCAGTTCTTC
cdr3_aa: CASSLAGRTNEQFF

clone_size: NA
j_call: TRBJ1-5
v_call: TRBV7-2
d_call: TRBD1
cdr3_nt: TGTGCCAGCAGCCTGACAGGGGGCGCAGGGAGCAATCAGCCCCAGCATTTT
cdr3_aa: CASSLTGGAGSNQPQHF

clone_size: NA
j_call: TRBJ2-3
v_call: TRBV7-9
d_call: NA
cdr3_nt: TGTGCCATCCGACAGTCTAGCACAGATACGCAGTATTTT
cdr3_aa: CAIRQSSTDTQYF

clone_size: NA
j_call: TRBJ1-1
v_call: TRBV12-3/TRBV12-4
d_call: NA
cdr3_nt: TGTGCCAGCAGTGCCCGGGGCAGGGTGGGCACTGAAGCTTTCTTT
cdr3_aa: CASSARGRVGTEAFF

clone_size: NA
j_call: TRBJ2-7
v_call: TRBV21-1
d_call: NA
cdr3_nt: TGTGCCAGCAGCAGTCCTTTAGAAGGGGGTGCCAACGAGCAGTACTTC
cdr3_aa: CASSSPLEGGANEQYF

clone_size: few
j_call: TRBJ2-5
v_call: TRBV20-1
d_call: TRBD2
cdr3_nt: TGCAGTGCGACGGGACTAGCGGGGAGGCAAGAGACCCAGTACTTC
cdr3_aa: CSATGLAGRQETQYF

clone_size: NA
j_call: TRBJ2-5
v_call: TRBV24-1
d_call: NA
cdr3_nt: TGTGCCACCAAGGAGGCCGATCCTCAAGAGACCCAGTACTTC
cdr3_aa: CATKEADPQETQYF

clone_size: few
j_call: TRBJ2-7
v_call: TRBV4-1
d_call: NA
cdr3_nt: TGCGCCAGCAGCGAAATTGGGACCTACGAGCAGTACTTC
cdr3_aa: CASSEIGTYEQYF

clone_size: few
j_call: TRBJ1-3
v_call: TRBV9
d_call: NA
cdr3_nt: TGTGCCAGCAGCGTAGGGCAGCCCTCTGGAAACACCATATATTTT
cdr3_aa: CASSVGQPSGNTIYF

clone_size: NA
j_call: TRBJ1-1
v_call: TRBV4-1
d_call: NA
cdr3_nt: TGCGCCAGCAGCCCCACTCCCTTGAACACTGAAGCTTTCTTT
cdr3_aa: CASSPTPLNTEAFF

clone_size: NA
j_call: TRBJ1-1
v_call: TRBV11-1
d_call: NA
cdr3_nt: TGTGCCAGCAGCTTAGGTTACCCTAACACTGAAGCTTTCTTT
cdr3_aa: CASSLGYPNTEAFF

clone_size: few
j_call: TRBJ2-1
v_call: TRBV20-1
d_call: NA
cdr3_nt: TGCAGTGCTAGGCGGACCGCTCACAATGAGCAGTTCTTC
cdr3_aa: CSARRTAHNEQFF

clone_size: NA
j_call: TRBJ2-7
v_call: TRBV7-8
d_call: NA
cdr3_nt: TGTGCCAGCAGCCCGATTCAAGACTTTGCCTACGAGCAGTACTTC
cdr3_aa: CASSPIQDFAYEQYF

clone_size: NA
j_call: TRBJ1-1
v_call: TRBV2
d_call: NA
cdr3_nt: TGTGCCAGCAGAAGGCAGGGAAACACTGAAGCTTTCTTT
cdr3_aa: CASRRQGNTEAFF

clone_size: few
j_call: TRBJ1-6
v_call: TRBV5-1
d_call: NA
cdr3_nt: TGCGCCAGCAGCCTAACAGGGAGTGGGGATTCACCCCTCCACTTT
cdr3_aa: CASSLTGSGDSPLHF

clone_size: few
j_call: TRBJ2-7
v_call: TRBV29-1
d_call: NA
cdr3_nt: TGCAGCTACCGGGACGGGACCTACGAGCAGTACTTC
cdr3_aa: CSYRDGTYEQYF

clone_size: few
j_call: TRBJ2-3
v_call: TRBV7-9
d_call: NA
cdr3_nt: TGTGCCAGCAGCTTCCCCTCCACAGATACGCAGTATTTT
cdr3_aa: CASSFPSTDTQYF

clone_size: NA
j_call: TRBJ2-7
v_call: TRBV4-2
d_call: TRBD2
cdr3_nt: TGTGCCAGCAGCCAAGAGGTCGGACTAGCGGGAGCCTCCTACGAGCAGTACTTC
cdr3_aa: CASSQEVGLAGASYEQYF

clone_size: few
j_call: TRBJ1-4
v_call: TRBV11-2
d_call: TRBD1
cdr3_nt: TGTGCCAGCAGCCCGGGACAGTCGGAAAGTGAAAAACTGTTTTTT
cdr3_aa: CASSPGQSESEKLFF

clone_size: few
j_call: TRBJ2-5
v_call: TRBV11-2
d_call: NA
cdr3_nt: TGTGCCAGCAGCTCAGGGTTACGTGAGACCCAGTACTTC
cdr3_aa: CASSSGLRETQYF

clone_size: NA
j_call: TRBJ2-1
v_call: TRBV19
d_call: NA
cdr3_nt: TGTGCCACTAACCCGTCCCCAGGAAGATACGAGCAGTTCTTC
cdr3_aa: CATNPSPGRYEQFF

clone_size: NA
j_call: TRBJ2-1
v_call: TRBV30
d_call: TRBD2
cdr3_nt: TGTGCCTGGAATCCCATAGCGGGAGGGCGGGCACATGAGCAGTTCTTC
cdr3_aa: CAWNPIAGGRAHEQFF

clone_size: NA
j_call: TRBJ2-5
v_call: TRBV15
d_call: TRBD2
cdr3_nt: TGTGCCACCAGCAGAGATCCCCAGGTAGCGGGAGGGCGGGAGACCCAGTACTTC
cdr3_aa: CATSRDPQVAGGRETQYF

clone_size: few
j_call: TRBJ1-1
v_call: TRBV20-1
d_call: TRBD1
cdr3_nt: TGCAGTGCTGTGCTCCGGGACAGGGTCACTGAAGCTTTCTTT
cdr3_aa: CSAVLRDRVTEAFF

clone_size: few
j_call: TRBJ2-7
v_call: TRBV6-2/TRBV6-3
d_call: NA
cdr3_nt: TGTGCCAGCCTAGACACAGGGTCAGACGAGCAGTACTTC
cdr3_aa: CASLDTGSDEQYF

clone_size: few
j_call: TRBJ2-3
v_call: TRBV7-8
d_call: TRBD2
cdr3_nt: TGTGCCAGCAGCTTAAGGGCGAGACTAGCGGGGTCCCGCCCGGATACGCAGTATTTT
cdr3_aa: CASSLRARLAGSRPDTQYF

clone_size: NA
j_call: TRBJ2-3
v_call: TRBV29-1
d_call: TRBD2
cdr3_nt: TGCAGCGTTTCTAGCGGCCTAACAGATACGCAGTATTTT
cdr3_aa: CSVSSGLTDTQYF

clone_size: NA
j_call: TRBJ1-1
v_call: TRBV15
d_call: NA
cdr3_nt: TGTGCCACCAGCAGTAAGAAATCGAACACTGAAGCTTTCTTT
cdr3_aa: CATSSKKSNTEAFF

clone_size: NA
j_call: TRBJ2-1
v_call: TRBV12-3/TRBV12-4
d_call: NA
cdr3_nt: TGTGCCAGCAGCCTGAGGAGGGGGAGAGGCAATGAGCAGTTCTTC
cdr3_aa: CASSLRRGRGNEQFF

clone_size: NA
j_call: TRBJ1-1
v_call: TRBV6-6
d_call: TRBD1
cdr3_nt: TGTGCCAGCAGTCGGGGGACAGGGGGCGTGAACACTGAAGCTTTCTTT
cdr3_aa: CASSRGTGGVNTEAFF

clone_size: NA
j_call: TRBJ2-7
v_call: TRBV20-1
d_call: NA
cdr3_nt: TGCAGTGCTACCTCCTACGTGGGAGAAAGCGAGCAGTACTTC
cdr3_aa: CSATSYVGESEQYF

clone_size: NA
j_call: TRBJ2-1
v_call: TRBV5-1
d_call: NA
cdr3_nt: TGCGCCAGCAGCTTGGCCCCCGGGAGCTCCTACAATGAGCAGTTCTTC
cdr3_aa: CASSLAPGSSYNEQFF

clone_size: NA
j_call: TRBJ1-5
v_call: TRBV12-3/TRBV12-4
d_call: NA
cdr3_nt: TGTGCCAGCAGTTTAGCGCGCGAGGGGTATCAGCCCCAGCATTTT
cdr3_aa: CASSLAREGYQPQHF

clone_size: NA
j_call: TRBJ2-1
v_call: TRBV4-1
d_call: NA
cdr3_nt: TGCGCCAGCAGTCCCAGGGTTGCCAGCAATGAGCAGTTCTTC
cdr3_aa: CASSPRVASNEQFF

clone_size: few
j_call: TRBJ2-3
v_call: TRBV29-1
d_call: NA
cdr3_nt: TGCAGCGCCACACGATCCGCAGATACGCAGTATTTT
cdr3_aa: CSATRSADTQYF

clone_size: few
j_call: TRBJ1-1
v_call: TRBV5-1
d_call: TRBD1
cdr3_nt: TGCGCCAGCAGTCGAACAGGGGATGTCGCTGAAGCTTTCTTT
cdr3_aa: CASSRTGDVAEAFF

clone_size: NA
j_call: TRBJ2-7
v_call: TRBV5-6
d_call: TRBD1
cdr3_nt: TGTGCCAGCAGCTTTGATAGGACAGGGTGGTACTTC
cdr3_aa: CASSFDRTGWYF

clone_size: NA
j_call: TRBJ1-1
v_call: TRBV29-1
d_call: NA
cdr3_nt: TGCAGCGTTAGAGGGGACGGGAACACTGAAGCTTTCTTT
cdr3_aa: CSVRGDGNTEAFF

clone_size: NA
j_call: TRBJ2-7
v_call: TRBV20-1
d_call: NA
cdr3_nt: TGCAGCGTTTCCGGCCGTAGTCTCGGCAGGACCTACGAGCAGTACTTC
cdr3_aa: CSVSGRSLGRTYEQYF

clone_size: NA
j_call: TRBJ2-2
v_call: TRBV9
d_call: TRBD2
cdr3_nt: TGTGCCAGCAGCGTAGAAGGGACTAGTTATGGCACCGGGGAGCTGTTTTTT
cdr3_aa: CASSVEGTSYGTGELFF

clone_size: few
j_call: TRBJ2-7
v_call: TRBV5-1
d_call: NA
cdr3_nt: TGCGCCAGCAGCTTGATCGACGGTTTCGACTACGAGCAGTACTTC
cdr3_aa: CASSLIDGFDYEQYF

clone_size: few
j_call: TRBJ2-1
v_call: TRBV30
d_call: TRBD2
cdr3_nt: TGTGCCTGGAGTGGACTAGCGGGGGGCGAGCAGTTCTTC
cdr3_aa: CAWSGLAGGEQFF

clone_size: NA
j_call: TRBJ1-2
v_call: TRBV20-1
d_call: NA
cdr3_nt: TGCAGTGCCCCCCCTGGGGGGTCTACCTATGGCTACACCTTC
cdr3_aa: CSAPPGGSTYGYTF